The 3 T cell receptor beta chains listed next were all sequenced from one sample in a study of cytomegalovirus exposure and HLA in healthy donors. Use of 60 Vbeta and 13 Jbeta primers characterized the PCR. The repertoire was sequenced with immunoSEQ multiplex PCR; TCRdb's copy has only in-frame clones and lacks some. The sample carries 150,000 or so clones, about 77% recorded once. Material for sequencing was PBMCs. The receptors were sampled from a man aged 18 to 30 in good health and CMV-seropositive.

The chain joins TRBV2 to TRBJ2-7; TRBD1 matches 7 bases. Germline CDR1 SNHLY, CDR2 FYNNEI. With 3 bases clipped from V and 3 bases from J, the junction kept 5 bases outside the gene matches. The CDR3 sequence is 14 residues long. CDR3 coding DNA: TGTGCCAGCAGTGAGCGACAGGGTTACTACGAGCAGTACTTC. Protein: CASSERQGYYEQYF.

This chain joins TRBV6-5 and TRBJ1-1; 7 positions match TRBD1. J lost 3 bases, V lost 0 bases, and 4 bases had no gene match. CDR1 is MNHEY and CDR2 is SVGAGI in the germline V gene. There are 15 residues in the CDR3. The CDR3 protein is CASSYSSQGDTEAFF. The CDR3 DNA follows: TGTGCCAGCAGTTACTCGAGTCAGGGGGACACTGAAGCTTTCTTT.

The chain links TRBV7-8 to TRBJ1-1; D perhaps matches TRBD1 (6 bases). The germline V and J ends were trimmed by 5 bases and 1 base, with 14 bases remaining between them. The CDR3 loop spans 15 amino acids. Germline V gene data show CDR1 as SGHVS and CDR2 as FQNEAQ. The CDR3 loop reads CASSPLTGTNTEAFF. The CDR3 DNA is TGTGCCAGCAGCCCACTTACAGGGACGAACACTGAAGCTTTCTTT.